This entry describes one T cell receptor (beta chain). As yet, its antigen is unknown. A multiplex PCR was run with 60 Vbeta primers and 13 Jbeta primers. Assay: immunoSEQ multiplex PCR; the TCRdb copy retains only in-frame clones and omits some. The sample contains more than 110,000 clones, 70% to 80% of which appear only once. This entry is derived from a study of cytomegalovirus exposure and HLA in healthy donors. Study overall: Roughly 77 million unique TCRs from HLA-typed donors made up an early data release. Study-level results: About 87% or about 30% of the time was how often most TCR beta V segments were productive, according to an earlier analysis. The authors later linked a missense DCLRE1C variant to TCR beta V- and J-gene trimming.

Germline CDR1 SGHDT, CDR2 YYEEEE. Trimming cost V 4 bases and J 7 bases, with 24 bases left between them. The CDR3 is made up of 16 amino acids. This clonotype was obtained from a female donor in good health and CMV-seronegative. The chain joins TRBV5-6 to TRBJ2-7; a weak D match, TRBD1 (8 bases). Material: PBMCs. CDR3 sequence reads: CASSPGGTRGRGEQYF. The DNA for the CDR3 is TGTGCCAGCAGCCCGGGGGGCACCAGGGGGCGCGGGGAGCAGTACTTC.